The TCR beta chain described here comes from a study of blood T cell repertoires in COVID-19. About the research overall: Some COVID-19 samples were acute and others convalescent; all came from the United States, Italy and Spain. Sample material is recorded as cDNA or gDNA derived from T cells, B-cell-depleted T cells, or PBMCs.

The V and J ends lost 2 bases and 5 bases, in that order; junction bases with no gene match: 2. The CDR3 length is 15 residues. CDR1 is MNHEY and CDR2 is SVGAGI in the germline V gene. As handled by the study authors: Nucleated cell counts were estimated from reference gene primer amplification. The assay was immunoSEQ multiplex PCR, and TCRdb's table has in-frame clones only and misses some. V and J calls and clone size are as listed in that table; D and trimming were resolved from the DNA. The sample includes hundreds of thousands of clones, roughly 90% of them seen just once. The receptor comes from a woman in her twenties or thirties with active or convalescent COVID-19. Source material: peripheral blood. The chain recombines TRBV6-5 with TRBJ1-6, with 8 bases identical to TRBD1. CDR3 sequence (DNA): TGTGCCAGCAGTTACGACAGGGGAAATAATTCACCCCTCCACTTT. This encodes CASSYDRGNNSPLHF.